Listed here are 19 T cell receptor beta chains from one sample, sequenced in a study of cytomegalovirus exposure and HLA in healthy donors. PCR amplification relied on 60 Vbeta primers (plus 13 Jbeta primers). Profiled with immunoSEQ multiplex PCR; TCRdb holds only in-frame clones, not every one. The sample has 150,000 to 200,000 clones, approximately 84% seen once. Material: PBMCs. All receptors derive from a woman aged 25 to 39 in good health and CMV-seropositive.

V is TRBV5-8 and J is TRBJ2-5; 8 bases are shared with TRBD2. Losses at the gene ends were 5 bases for V and 5 bases for J; bases not matched to a gene: 11. In germline, CDR1 is SGHTS, CDR2 YDEGEE. This CDR3 region has 15 residues. The CDR3 region is CASSSGAGRGETQYF. The CDR3 DNA follows: TGTGCCAGCAGTAGCGGGGCCGGAAGGGGGGAGACCCAGTACTTC.

In its sample, this clone was seen once. This chain links TRBV19 with TRBJ1-1; TRBD1 agrees at 9 bases. J was trimmed by 11 bases and V by 4 bases; bases with no gene match: 5. The germline V gene has CDR1 LNHDA and CDR2 SQIVND (reference sequence). The length of the CDR3 is 12 residues. The CDR3 spells CASSTGTGSAFF. The CDR3 nucleotides are TGTGCCAGTAGTACCGGGACAGGGTCGGCTTTCTTT.

The V gene is TRBV2, the J gene TRBJ1-1; no clear D. Deletions cut 1 base from V and 4 bases from J, with 7 bases between. Germline CDR1 SNHLY, CDR2 FYNNEI. The length of the CDR3 is 13 residues. The CDR3 nucleotides are TGTGCCAGCAGTGAAGACCGAGGCACTGAAGCTTTCTTT. It is translated as CASSEDRGTEAFF. Complete variable domain (other parts from reference TRBV2 and TRBJ1-1): EPEVTQTPSHQVTQMGQEVILRCVPISNHLYFYWYRQILGQKVEFLVSFYNNEISEKSEIFDDQFSVERPDGSNFTLKIRSTKLEDSAMYFCASSEDRGTEAFFGQGTRLTVV.

This clone was counted only a few times. The chain combines TRBV11-2 with TRBJ1-2, with TRBD1 identical over 7 bases. Germline values: CDR1 SGHAT, CDR2 FQNNGV. The CDR3 has 13 residues. J gave up 4 bases and V 5 bases, and 4 bases lay outside the gene matches. For the CDR3, the DNA is TGTGCCAGCAGCCCCCGGACAGGCTATGGCTACACCTTC. This translates into CASSPRTGYGYTF.

Note on this clone: Other DNA sequences in the same sample also yield this CDR3. This chain joins TRBV2 and TRBJ2-5, with D possibly TRBD2 on 7 matching bases. The CDR3 runs 13 residues. From germline, CDR1 is SNHLY and CDR2 FYNNEI. V gave up 8 bases and J gave up 4 bases, with 14 bases separating them. The CDR3 DNA sequence: TGTGCCAGCGGGACCGGGGGGCGAGAGACCCAGTACTTC. It yields the protein CASGTGGRETQYF.

V usage is TRBV2 and J usage is TRBJ2-5, with 11 bases fitting TRBD2. Germline V CDR1 and CDR2: SNHLY, FYNNEI. The CDR3 is made up of 16 amino acids. Trimming cost V 6 bases and J 2 bases; bases outside gene matches: 8. The CDR3: CASSPRLAGWQETQYF. For the CDR3, the DNA is TGTGCCAGCAGCCCCCGACTAGCGGGATGGCAAGAGACCCAGTACTTC.

J is TRBJ1-3 and V is TRBV5-1, with D possibly matching TRBD1 (5 bases). The CDR3 loop spans 14 amino acids. Germline CDR1 reads SGHRS; CDR2 reads YFSETQ. V lost 0 bases, J lost 4 bases, and 8 bases lay in between. CDR3: CASSLGQGGNTIYF. The DNA for the CDR3 is TGCGCCAGCAGCTTGGGCCAGGGCGGAAACACCATATATTTT.

The V call is TRBV5-5, the J call TRBJ2-7, with 9 bases identical to TRBD1. Trimming removed 2 bases from V and 2 bases from J; junction bases left unmatched: 11. CDR1 and CDR2 (germline): SGHKS, YYEKEE (reference sequence). This CDR3 region has 17 residues. DNA for the CDR3: TGTGCCAGCAGCTTATTGGTGGGGGGACAGGGCGCCTACGAGCAGTACTTC. It yields the protein CASSLLVGGQGAYEQYF.

V gene TRBV7-2 combines with J gene TRBJ1-6; no firm D call. Germline V gene sequence: CDR1 SGHTA, CDR2 FQGNSA. Trimming stripped 6 bases from V and 10 bases from J, with 16 bases between. The CDR3 length is 14 residues. The CDR3 bases are TGTGCCAGCAGTTTTCGGATCGGAGACTCACCCCTCCACTTT. It codes for CASSFRIGDSPLHF.

The rearrangement joins TRBV13 to TRBJ2-2; a possible D gene is TRBD2 (6 bases). The germline V gene encodes CDR1 PRHDT and CDR2 FYEKMQ (reference sequence). Trimming took off 6 bases at V and 7 bases at J, with 12 bases between the two ends. The CDR3 is 13 residues long. CDR3 coding DNA: TGTGCCAGCAGTCGGACGGGAGACGGGGAGCTGTTTTTT. Encoded protein: CASSRTGDGELFF.

The V gene is TRBV7-2, the J gene TRBJ2-1; 9 bases align to TRBD2. CDR3 length equals 17 residues. After removal of 1 base from V and 7 bases from J, the junction contained 11 bases not matched to a gene. Per germline, CDR1 SGHTA and CDR2 FQGNSA. The CDR3 loop reads CASSLGGSGRIHNEQFF. DNA for the CDR3: TGTGCCAGCAGCTTAGGGGGGAGCGGGAGGATCCATAATGAGCAGTTCTTC.

The chain's CDR3 is CASSQAEQFF. CDR3 coding DNA: TGTGCCAGCAGCCAAGCTGAGCAGTTCTTC. The genes are TRBV2 and TRBJ2-1; D call uncertain. V lost 6 bases and J 9 bases, leaving 6 bases between the germline ends. The germline gives CDR1 SNHLY, CDR2 FYNNEI. The CDR3 is 10 residues long.

The J gene is TRBJ1-2, the V gene TRBV28, with 8 bases matching TRBD1. The CDR3 runs to 15 residues. Unmatched junction bases numbered 8, after V lost 6 bases and J lost 2 bases. The germline gives CDR1 MDHEN, CDR2 SYDVKM. For the CDR3, the DNA is TGTGCCAGCAGACGTAAACGGACAGGGAACTATGGCTACACCTTC. Residues: CASRRKRTGNYGYTF.

This clone was seen a few times. The rearrangement uses TRBV19 and TRBJ1-1; D is unresolved. The CDR3 runs to 13 residues. The germline V gene encodes CDR1 LNHDA and CDR2 SQIVND (reference sequence). The V and J ends lost 4 bases and 2 bases respectively, with 8 bases between them. The CDR3 reads CASSNEQNTEAFF. The CDR3 coding sequence is TGTGCCAGTAGTAACGAGCAAAACACTGAAGCTTTCTTT.

This rearrangement joins TRBV6-1 to TRBJ2-5, with D possibly being TRBD2 (6 bases). Matching the DNA end better, TRBJ2-7 makes the J call doubtful. Germline CDR1 and CDR2: MNHNS and SASEGT. CDR3 length: 15 residues. This chain's CDR3 is CASSVISGSSYEQYF. In nucleotides, the CDR3 is TGTGCCAGCAGTGTAATTAGCGGTTCCTCCTACGAGCAGTACTTC.

CDR3 coding DNA: TGTGCCAGCAGCTTAAGGTCCAGGGCTACTACCTACGAGCAGTACTTC. Its protein product is CASSLRSRATTYEQYF. The gene calls are TRBV5-4 and TRBJ2-7, with D perhaps TRBD1 (5 bases). Trimming removed 2 bases at V and 2 bases at J, with 17 bases between. The CDR3 extends over 16 amino acids. Germline CDR1 reads SGHNT; CDR2 reads YYREEE (reference sequence).

The rearrangement uses TRBV7-9 and TRBJ2-7; D is undetermined. The V and J ends lost 2 bases and 2 bases respectively, with 4 bases between them. CDR3 length: 12 residues. From germline, CDR1 is SEHNR and CDR2 FQNEAQ (reference sequence). CDR3 sequence reads: CASSLRAYEQYF. Written as DNA, the CDR3 is TGTGCCAGCAGCTTAAGAGCCTACGAGCAGTACTTC.

The CDR3 region has the DNA TGTGCCAGCAGTCCCCCAGGGGGCGGATCAGATACGCAGTATTTT. It specifies CASSPPGGGSDTQYF. This sequence joins TRBV27 and TRBJ2-3; the match to TRBD1 covers 8 bases. Per germline, CDR1 MNHEY and CDR2 SMNVEV (reference sequence). The CDR3 loop spans 15 amino acids. With 5 bases clipped from V and 4 bases from J, the junction kept 8 bases outside the gene matches.

The V call is TRBV7-2, the J call TRBJ1-1, with 10 bases matching TRBD1. Trimming cost V 5 bases and J 3 bases; bases outside gene matches: 18. Germline V gene sequence: CDR1 SGHTA, CDR2 FQGNSA. The CDR3 totals 19 residues. The CDR3 sequence is CASSPTDRGRFLMDTEAFF. For the CDR3, the DNA is TGTGCCAGCAGCCCGACCGACAGGGGGCGTTTCTTGATGGACACTGAAGCTTTCTTT.